The 9 T cell receptor beta chains presented below share a single source sample, sequenced in a study of T-cell reconstitution after alpha-beta-depleted transplantation in children. During its preparation, the TCRbeta library received unique molecular identifiers. TCRdb reprocessed the PCR reads with MiXCR, giving one entry per CDR3 protein. The sample records approximately 980,000 distinct CDR3 sequences, 25% to 30% being singletons. Sample: PBMCs, mostly from graft donor cells, taken 360 days after TCRalphabeta/CD19-depleted stem cell transplant. These receptors were collected from a boy less than two years old who had a stem cell transplant for SCID, so the T cells may come from the graft donor.

There are a few counts of this clonotype. The chain employs TRBV20-1 and TRBJ1-4; weak D call: TRBD1 (5 bases). The CDR3 runs to 13 residues. Per germline, CDR1 DFQATT and CDR2 SNEGSKA (reference sequence). V dropped 5 bases and J dropped 8 bases, with 15 bases sitting between them. CDR3 bases: TGCAGTGCTCTATCCGGTGGGGGGGAAAAACTGTTTTTT. Translating gives CSALSGGGEKLFF.

The chain has TRBV29-1 and TRBJ1-1, with D possibly matching TRBD1 (6 bases). CDR1 is SQVTM, CDR2 ANQGSEA, per germline. The V gene lost 6 bases and the J gene lost 0 bases, with 14 bases spanning the gap. The CDR3 sequence is 14 residues long. The CDR3 DNA follows: TGCAGCGTGGGCGAAGGGGGTGTGAACACTGAAGCTTTCTTT. Amino acids: CSVGEGGVNTEAFF. The full variable domain, in which reference TRBV29-1 and TRBJ1-1 provide the parts outside the CDR3, is SAVISQKPSRDICQRGTSLTIQCQVDSQVTMMFWYRQQPGQSLTLIATANQGSEATYESGFVIDKFPISRPNLTFSTLTVSNMSPEDSSIYLCSVGEGGVNTEAFFGQGTRLTVV.

The V and J genes are TRBV5-1 and TRBJ2-1; 7 nucleotides align to TRBD2. This CDR3 has 15 residues. Trimming removed 4 bases from V and 2 bases from J; junction bases left unmatched: 6. CDR1 SGHRS and CDR2 YFSETQ come from the germline V gene. In DNA, the CDR3 is TGCGCCAGCAGCCCGGGACTAACCACCTACAATGAGCAGTTCTTC. Encoded protein: CASSPGLTTYNEQFF.

There are a few counts of this clonotype. This rearrangement joins TRBV12-3 or TRBV12-4 to TRBJ2-1; no reliable D call. This CDR3 has 16 residues. V was clipped by 3 bases and J by 2 bases, with 14 bases between them. The CDR3 DNA reads TGTGCCAGCAGTTTGGGTGGCAGTGAGCCCTACAATGAGCAGTTCTTC. Translation: CASSLGGSEPYNEQFF.

The chain couples TRBV5-1 to TRBJ2-7; 8 bases are shared with TRBD1. Trimming cost V 3 bases and J 6 bases; bases outside gene matches: 11. The CDR3 length is 15 residues. The V gene's germline CDR1 is SGHRS and CDR2 YFSETQ. The CDR3 DNA is TGCGCCAGCAGCTACGGCGGGACAGGAGGCGTCGAGCAGTACTTC. This sequence encodes CASSYGGTGGVEQYF.

This clonotype appeared a few times. The rearrangement uses TRBV7-8 and TRBJ1-2; D may be TRBD1 (5 bases). This CDR3 has 15 residues. In germline, CDR1 is SGHVS, CDR2 FQNEAQ. Trimming left V 5 bases short and J 5 bases short, with 18 bases between. For the CDR3, the DNA is TGTGCCAGCAGCCCGAACAGGATCACCGGGTATGGCTACACCTTC. It encodes CASSPNRITGYGYTF.

The chain recombines TRBV2 with TRBJ2-5, with no clear D. Trimming stripped 3 bases from V and 7 bases from J, with 12 bases between. The CDR3 sequence is 13 residues long. The germline gives CDR1 SNHLY, CDR2 FYNNEI. CDR3 nucleotides: TGTGCCAGCAGTGACCCCATCAAAGGGACCCAGTACTTC. It yields the protein CASSDPIKGTQYF.

The chain has TRBV7-2 and TRBJ2-7, with 8 bases that match TRBD1. V lost 5 bases, J lost 7 bases, and 16 bases stayed unmatched. From germline, CDR1 is SGHTA and CDR2 FQGNSA. This CDR3 spans 16 amino acids. This chain's CDR3 is CASSPGAGRGPWEQYF. In nucleotides, the CDR3 is TGTGCCAGCAGCCCAGGGGCGGGCAGGGGGCCTTGGGAGCAGTACTTC.

The sample holds a few counts of this clonotype. The rearrangement links TRBV4-1 to TRBJ2-7; 10 bases are a match to TRBD2. Losses at the gene ends were 4 bases for V and 1 base for J; bases not matched to a gene: 7. Germline CDR1 reads MGHRA; CDR2 reads YSYEKL. The length of the CDR3 is 16 residues. Written as DNA, the CDR3 is TGCGCCAGCAGCCGAGGGACTAGCGTCCAATCCTACGAGCAGTACTTC. Protein product: CASSRGTSVQSYEQYF.